The entry that follows covers one T cell receptor beta chain sequence. The antigen is unknown. The data were obtained in a study of cytomegalovirus exposure and HLA in healthy donors. Study conclusions and caveats: Across donors, most TCRs were seen rarely, yet some public ones were widespread. A later analysis showed that HLA-associated TCR beta chains had undergone more clonal expansion than equally common others.

With 60 Vbeta and 13 Jbeta primers, the PCR was carried out. Sequencing was performed with immunoSEQ multiplex PCR; in TCRdb, only in-frame clones are kept and a portion is missing. The table lists about 130,000 clones, over 70% of them singletons, with 1.2% to 1.5% in the top ten. Germline V gene sequence: CDR1 MGHDK, CDR2 SYGVNS. The V and J ends lost 7 bases and 7 bases respectively, with 13 bases between them. This CDR3 region has 13 residues. The sample consisted of PBMCs. This receptor was taken from a woman aged 40 to 55 in good health and CMV-seronegative. V gene TRBV25-1 combines with J gene TRBJ2-2, with D possibly being TRBD1 (6 bases). The CDR3 reads CASNRGGIGELFF. The DNA for the CDR3 is TGTGCCAGCAATAGAGGGGGAATCGGGGAGCTGTTTTTT.